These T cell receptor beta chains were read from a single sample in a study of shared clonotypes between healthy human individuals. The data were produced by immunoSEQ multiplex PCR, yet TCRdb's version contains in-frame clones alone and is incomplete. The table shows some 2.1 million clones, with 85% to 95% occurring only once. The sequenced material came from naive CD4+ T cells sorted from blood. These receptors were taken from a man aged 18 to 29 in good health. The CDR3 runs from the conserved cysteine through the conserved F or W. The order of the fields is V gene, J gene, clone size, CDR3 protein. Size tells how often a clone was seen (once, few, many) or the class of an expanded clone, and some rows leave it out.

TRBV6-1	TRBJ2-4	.	CASSLENIQYF
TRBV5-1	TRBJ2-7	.	CASSLSLSGSDYEQYF
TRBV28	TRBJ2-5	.	CASSLLAPETQYF
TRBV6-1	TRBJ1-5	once	CASSERTGSGQPQHF
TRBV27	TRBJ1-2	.	CARKKHRDRGKFFHYGYTF
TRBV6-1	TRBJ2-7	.	CASSDRTWYEQYF
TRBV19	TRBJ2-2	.	CASSAGTGGTGELFF
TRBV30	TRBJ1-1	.	CAWSVGGETEAFF
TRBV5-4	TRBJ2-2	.	CASSFGGDANTGELFF
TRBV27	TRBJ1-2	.	CASSSRTPSYGYTF
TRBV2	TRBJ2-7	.	CASRKGQVHEQYF
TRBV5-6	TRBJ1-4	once	CASSEGDRGNEKLFF
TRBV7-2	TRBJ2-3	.	CASSFEPGLRDTQYF
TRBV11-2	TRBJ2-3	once	CASSLDRGGGDTQYF
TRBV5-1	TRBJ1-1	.	CASSLEGHPNTEAFF
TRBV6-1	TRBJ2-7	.	CASSEWGQSPYEQYF
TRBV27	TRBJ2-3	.	CASSARRASGSDTQYF
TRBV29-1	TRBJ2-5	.	CSVVSGTGVETQYF
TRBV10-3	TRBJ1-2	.	CAVSGGGYTF
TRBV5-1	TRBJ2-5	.	CASSSGTSQETQYF
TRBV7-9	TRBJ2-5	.	CASSGMTGQETQYF
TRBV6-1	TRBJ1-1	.	CATREVGMNTEAFF
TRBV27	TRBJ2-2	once	CASSLELGLPTGELFF
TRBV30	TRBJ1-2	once	CAWSVSGADGYTF
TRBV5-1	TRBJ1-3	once	CASSANTGGSGNTIYF
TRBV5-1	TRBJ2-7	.	CASSLETGWYEQYF
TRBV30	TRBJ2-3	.	CAWGQGGTDTQYF
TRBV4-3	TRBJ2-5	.	CASSQWGGTGALGTQYF
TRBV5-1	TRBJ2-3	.	CASSWNTDTQYF
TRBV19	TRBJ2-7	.	CASSPRTFSYEQYF
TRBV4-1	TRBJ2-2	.	CASSQEAYPGTGELFF
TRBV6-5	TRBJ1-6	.	CASSYSNRVNSPLHF
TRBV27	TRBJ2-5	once	CASSLNRVGETQYF
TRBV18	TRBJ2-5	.	CASSRAFQETQYF
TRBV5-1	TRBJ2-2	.	CASSSTGTSGNTGELFF
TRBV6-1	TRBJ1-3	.	CASSESGSPGNTIYF
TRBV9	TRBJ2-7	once	CASSARPQQYF
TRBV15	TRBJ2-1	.	CATSRPRGEERYSGQFF
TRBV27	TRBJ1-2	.	CASSSARGGGYTF
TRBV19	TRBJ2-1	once	CASSILSGQQFF
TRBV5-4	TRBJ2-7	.	CASSRGQEVYEQYF